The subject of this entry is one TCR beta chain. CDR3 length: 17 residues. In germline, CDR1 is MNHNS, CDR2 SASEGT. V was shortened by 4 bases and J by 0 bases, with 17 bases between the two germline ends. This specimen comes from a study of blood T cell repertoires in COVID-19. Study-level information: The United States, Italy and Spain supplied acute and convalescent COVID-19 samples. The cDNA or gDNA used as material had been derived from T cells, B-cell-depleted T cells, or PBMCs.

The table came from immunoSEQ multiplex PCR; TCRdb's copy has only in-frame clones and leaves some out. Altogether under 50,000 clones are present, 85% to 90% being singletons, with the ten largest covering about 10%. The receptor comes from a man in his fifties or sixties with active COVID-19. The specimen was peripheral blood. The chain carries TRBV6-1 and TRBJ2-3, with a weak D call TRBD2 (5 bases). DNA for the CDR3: TGTGCCAGCAGTGCCCTTATAGCGACTTATAGCACAGATACGCAGTATTTT. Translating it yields CASSALIATYSTDTQYF.